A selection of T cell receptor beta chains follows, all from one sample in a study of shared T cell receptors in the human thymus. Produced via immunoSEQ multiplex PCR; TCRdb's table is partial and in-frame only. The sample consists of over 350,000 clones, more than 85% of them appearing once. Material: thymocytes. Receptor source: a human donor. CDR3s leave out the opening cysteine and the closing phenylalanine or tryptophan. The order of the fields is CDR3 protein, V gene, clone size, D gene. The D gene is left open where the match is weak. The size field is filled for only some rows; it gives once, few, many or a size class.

CDR3: AISESSGRGNEQF
V: TRBV10-3
size: NA
D: TRBD2

CDR3: ASSLEGQVSTDTQY
V: TRBV5-6
size: NA
D: TRBD1

CDR3: ASAWEGTGELF
V: TRBV11-2
size: few
D: TRBD2

CDR3: ASSLWASEETQY
V: TRBV28
size: NA
D: NA

CDR3: ASSLADGSSGNTIY
V: TRBV6-5
size: NA
D: NA

CDR3: ASSLSGVNYGYT
V: TRBV27
size: NA
D: NA

CDR3: ASSPYPASSYNEQF
V: TRBV11-3
size: NA
D: NA

CDR3: ASSESGGYNEQF
V: TRBV25-1
size: NA
D: TRBD2

CDR3: ASSIGLDSGNTIY
V: TRBV19
size: NA
D: NA

CDR3: ASSLQDTNYGYT
V: TRBV7-9
size: NA
D: NA

CDR3: ASSHLRTSGANVLT
V: TRBV4-1
size: NA
D: NA

CDR3: ASTPGLAGEYNEQF
V: TRBV19
size: NA
D: TRBD2

CDR3: ASSLGTFRGLKRNEQF
V: TRBV5-5
size: NA
D: NA

CDR3: ASSSSSHEQY
V: TRBV11-2
size: NA
D: NA

CDR3: ASSSTGSSYNEQF
V: TRBV7-3
size: NA
D: TRBD1